This T cell receptor (beta chain) was found in a study of CD8+CD57+ T cells in acquired aplastic anemia. In regard to this clonotype: Its matching antigen is unknown.

Germline assignment: CDR1 SQVTM and CDR2 ANQGSEA. The V gene end was trimmed by 7 bases and the J gene end by 0 bases; junction bases not matched to a gene: 12. The CDR3 has 17 residues. Genomic DNA constituted the template upon which TCR beta VDJ and CDR3 profiling was performed. TCRdb itself ran the reads through MiXCR, one entry per CDR3 protein. Here the sample spans approximately 170,000 distinct CDR3 sequences, 55% to 75% being singletons. Study-wide results and caveats: Significance was not reached for CD8+ Simpson's diversity between patients and controls.

This chain connects TRBV29-1 to TRBJ1-1, with 12 bases aligning to TRBD1. Specimen: sorted CD4+, CD8+, or CD8+CD57+ T cells (not recorded which) from PBMCs. The clonotype originates from a human donor in good health. The CDR3 region has the DNA TGCAGCGCCTGGGACAGGGGGCAGTGGGTGATGAACACTGAAGCTTTCTTT. Amino acids: CSAWDRGQWVMNTEAFF.